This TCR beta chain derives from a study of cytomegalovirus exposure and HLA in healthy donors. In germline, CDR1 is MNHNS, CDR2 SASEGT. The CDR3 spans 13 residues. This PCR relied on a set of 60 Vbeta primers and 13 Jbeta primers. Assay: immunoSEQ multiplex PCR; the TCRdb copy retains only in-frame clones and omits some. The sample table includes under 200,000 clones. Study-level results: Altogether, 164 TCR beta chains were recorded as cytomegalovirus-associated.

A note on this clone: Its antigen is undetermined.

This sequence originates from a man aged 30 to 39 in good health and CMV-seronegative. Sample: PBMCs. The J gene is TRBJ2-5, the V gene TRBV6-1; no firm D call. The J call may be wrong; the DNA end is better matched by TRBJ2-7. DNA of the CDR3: TGTGCCAGCAGTGAAACCGGTCCCTACGAGCAGTACTTC. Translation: CASSETGPYEQYF.